Below, 21 T cell receptor beta chains from the same sample are listed, as sequenced in a study of Graves' ophthalmopathy and Graves' hyperthyroidism. RNA transcripts were the source from which TCR beta CDR3 regions were amplified. An initial RT-PCR round employing HTBI primers preceded a second-round multiplex PCR. TCRdb redid the calling of the multiplex PCR reads with MiXCR, one entry per CDR3 protein. The sample contains about 380,000 distinct CDR3 sequences, over 15% of which appear only once. The sequenced sample was peripheral blood. The receptors here all came from a woman under 30 with stable Graves' hyperthyroidism.

V gene TRBV7-6 combines with J gene TRBJ2-5; 9 nucleotides align to TRBD1. The CDR3 covers 15 residues. V gave up 6 bases and J gave up 3 bases; unmatched junction bases: 8. Germline-derived CDR1 and CDR2 are SGHVS and FNYEAQ. The CDR3, as DNA: TGTGCCAGCAGGCGACAGGGGGAATTCGAAGAGACCCAGTACTTC. It yields the protein CASRRQGEFEETQYF. Full variable domain (remainder filled in from reference TRBV7-6 and TRBJ2-5): GAGVSQSPRYKVTKRGQDVALRCDPISGHVSLYWYRQALGQGPEFLTYFNYEAQQDKSGLPNDRFSAERPEGSISTLTIQRTEQRDSAMYRCASRRQGEFEETQYFGPGTRLLVL.

This clonotype appeared many times. The J gene is TRBJ1-5, the V gene TRBV9; no definite D call. This CDR3 comprises 13 residues. The ends were cut back, 7 bases at V and 3 bases at J, with 11 bases in the middle. CDR1 and CDR2 from the germline V gene are SGDLS and YYNGEE. The CDR3 bases are TGTGCCAGCGGGGATGGCCTCAATCAGCCCCAGCATTTT. The encoded protein is CASGDGLNQPQHF.

This clonotype was detected ten times or more. The V call is TRBV9, the J call TRBJ2-5; 8 nucleotides agree with TRBD2. The CDR3 length is 14 residues. Germline trimming cut 0 bases from V and 5 bases from J; bases unmatched to any gene: 3. Per germline, CDR1 SGDLS and CDR2 YYNGEE. The CDR3 is CASSVGGGGETQYF. Here the CDR3 DNA reads TGTGCCAGCAGCGTAGGGGGCGGGGGGGAGACCCAGTACTTC.

At least ten counts were recorded for this clonotype. The chain carries TRBV18 and TRBJ2-5, with D perhaps matching TRBD1 or TRBD2 (5 bases each). The CDR3 runs 13 residues. Trimming took 1 base from V and 5 from J, leaving 8 bases between them. CDR1 and CDR2 from the germline V gene are KGHSH and LQKENI. The CDR3 loop is CASSPREGETQYF. In DNA, the CDR3 is TGTGCCAGCTCACCACGAGAGGGGGAGACCCAGTACTTC.

This clonotype has at least ten counts. The chain recombines TRBV9 with TRBJ1-2, with TRBD1 matching over 8 bases. This CDR3 contains 14 residues. CDR1 is SGDLS, CDR2 YYNGEE, per germline. V was clipped by 0 bases and J by 4 bases; unmatched bases: 2. The CDR3 reads CASSVDGQGYGYTF. The CDR3 DNA is TGTGCCAGCAGCGTAGATGGACAGGGCTATGGCTACACCTTC.

Ten or more counts support this clonotype. CDR3: CASSEGWSGARFEAFF. In DNA form, the CDR3 reads TGTGCCAGCAGTGAAGGGTGGTCGGGGGCTAGATTTGAAGCTTTCTTT. This chain connects TRBV2 to TRBJ1-1, with D possibly matching TRBD1 (6 bases). The V gene's germline CDR1 is SNHLY and CDR2 FYNNEI. The ends were cut back, 1 base at V and 7 bases at J, with 19 bases in the middle. The CDR3 runs to 16 residues.

Concerning this clonotype: A junction end diverges from the germline sequence, so it may reflect a read error. The chain has TRBV12-3 or TRBV12-4 and TRBJ1-5; D not resolved. This CDR3 comprises 12 residues. CDR3 protein: CATCVQPQPQHF. CDR3 DNA: TGTGCCACCTGTGTACAGCCACAGCCTCAGCATTTT.

This clonotype was counted ten times or more. The rearrangement uses TRBV15 and TRBJ2-2; D is possibly TRBD1 (6 bases). CDR3 length: 15 residues. Germline CDR1 reads LNHNV; CDR2 reads YYDKDF (reference sequence). Between the trimmed V and J ends, which lost 3 bases and 6 bases, there was a span of 14 bases. CDR3 nucleotide sequence: TGTGCCACCAGCAGCATACAGGGACCCCCCGGGGAGCTGTTTTTT. Its protein product is CATSSIQGPPGELFF.

This clonotype was detected a few times. Being one base from a much bigger clone, this may be a read error. V gene TRBV2 combines with J gene TRBJ1-6; no clear D gene. The germline gives CDR1 SNHLY, CDR2 FYNNEI. There are 13 residues in the CDR3. Trimming pared 3 bases from V and 8 bases from J, leaving 8 bases between. CDR3 nucleotide sequence: TGTGCCAGCAGTGAGATAGCATATTCACCCCTCCACTTT. It is translated as CASSEIAYSPLHF.

This clonotype was recorded many times. The rearrangement links TRBV6-2 or TRBV6-3 to TRBJ1-5; D unclear. V was clipped by 6 bases and J by 3 bases, with 12 bases between them. Germline V CDR1 and CDR2: MNHEY, SVGEGT. The CDR3 consists of 14 residues. The CDR3 DNA reads TGTGCCAGCAGCCATGGCCGGTTCAATCAGCCCCAGCATTTT. Translating it yields CASSHGRFNQPQHF.

This clonotype has a count of ten or more. This chain connects TRBV7-2 to TRBJ2-5; TRBD2 is a possible D gene (7 bases). The V and J ends lost 5 bases and 4 bases respectively, with 14 bases between them. This CDR3 is 14 amino acids long. Germline loops: CDR1 SGHTA, CDR2 FQGNSA. CDR3 DNA: TGTGCCAGCAGCAGGGGGGGTGTAGGAGAGACCCAGTACTTC. This codes for CASSRGGVGETQYF.

This chain connects TRBV5-1 to TRBJ2-2; 8 bases agree with TRBD1. This CDR3 comprises 15 residues. The ends lost 4 bases at V and 7 bases at J; junction bases unmatched: 9. CDR1 and CDR2 (germline): SGHRS, YFSETQ. As DNA, the CDR3 is TGCGCCAGCAGCCAAACGACAGGGGCCGGCGGGGAGCTGTTTTTT. Amino acids: CASSQTTGAGGELFF.

This clonotype has at least ten counts. This rearrangement joins TRBV29-1 to TRBJ2-2, with D perhaps given as TRBD1 or TRBD2 (6 bases each). The CDR3 spans 16 residues. V was clipped by 5 bases and J by 0 bases, with 16 bases between them. Germline loops: CDR1 SQVTM, CDR2 ANQGSEA. The CDR3 is CSVRKGGTSNTGELFF. The CDR3, as DNA: TGCAGCGTTCGTAAAGGGGGGACCTCGAACACCGGGGAGCTGTTTTTT.

This clonotype was observed many times. The chain carries TRBV9 and TRBJ2-5, with D unresolved. The CDR3 contains 14 residues. With 3 bases removed from V and 1 base from J, the gap between germline ends came to 10 bases. Germline V lookup: CDR1 SGDLS, CDR2 YYNGEE. CDR3 in DNA: TGTGCCAGCAGCGACAGCGTCGCCCAAGAGACCCAGTACTTC. This codes for CASSDSVAQETQYF.

This clonotype has at least ten counts. The rearrangement links TRBV7-2 to TRBJ2-7, with 9 bases lining up with TRBD2. Unmatched junction bases numbered 11, after V lost 3 bases and J lost 5 bases. CDR1 SGHTA and CDR2 FQGNSA come from the germline V gene. This CDR3 region has 16 residues. CDR3 protein: CASSFQIGGGAHEQYF. CDR3 nucleotides: TGTGCCAGCAGCTTCCAAATTGGCGGGGGGGCCCACGAGCAGTACTTC.

Many counts were recorded for this clonotype. The chain recombines TRBV20-1 with TRBJ2-7, with D unclear. The germline CDR1 and CDR2 sequences are DFQATT and SNEGSKA (reference sequence). The ends were cut back, 3 bases at V and 0 bases at J, with 9 bases in the middle. This CDR3 is built from 13 residues. The CDR3, as DNA: TGCAGTGCTAGGCAGGAGTTCTCCTACGAGCAGTACTTC. Residues: CSARQEFSYEQYF.

A few counts support this clonotype. The rearrangement uses TRBV9 and TRBJ2-2; 12 nucleotides match TRBD2. This CDR3 is built from 16 residues. V lost 3 bases and J lost 7; bases outside the gene matches: 7. Germline CDR1 reads SGDLS; CDR2 reads YYNGEE. DNA for the CDR3: TGTGCCAGCAGCGACCCACTAGCGGGGGGAAACGGGGAGCTGTTTTTT. Translating gives CASSDPLAGGNGELFF.

This clonotype was seen many times. This chain uses TRBV6-5 with TRBJ2-7; maybe TRBD2 (5 bases). The CDR3 covers 14 residues. The V gene lost 2 bases and the J gene lost 4 bases, with 12 bases spanning the gap. Germline CDR1 reads MNHEY; CDR2 reads SVGAGI. The CDR3 sequence: CASSYHRTAYEQYF. CDR3 coding DNA: TGTGCCAGCAGTTACCATCGGACTGCATACGAGCAGTACTTC.

Many counts were recorded for this clonotype. The V gene is TRBV2, the J gene TRBJ2-7; D is undetermined. Germline CDR1 reads SNHLY; CDR2 reads FYNNEI. Trimming removed 7 bases at V and 0 bases at J, with 10 bases between. The CDR3 extends over 13 amino acids. CDR3 bases: TGTGCCAGCAATAACGACATCTCCTACGAGCAGTACTTC. This translates into CASNNDISYEQYF.

This clonotype was recorded at least ten times. The J gene is TRBJ1-1, the V gene TRBV7-2; 7 bases fit TRBD1. The CDR3 sequence is 17 residues long. The junction had 8 bases not matched to a gene; V was cut back by 0 bases and J by 1 base. The V gene's germline CDR1 is SGHTA and CDR2 FQGNSA. DNA of the CDR3: TGTGCCAGCAGCTTAGCGCAACAGGGGAGGTGGAACACTGAAGCTTTCTTT. Protein sequence: CASSLAQQGRWNTEAFF.

This clonotype was counted at least ten times. The CDR3 here is CATSRPGQGYQETQYF. In DNA, the CDR3 is TGTGCCACCAGCAGACCTGGACAGGGGTACCAAGAGACCCAGTACTTC. V usage is TRBV15 and J usage is TRBJ2-5; TRBD1 agrees at 9 bases. This CDR3 region has 16 residues. Germline V gene data show CDR1 as LNHNV and CDR2 as YYDKDF (reference sequence). V trimming: 2 bases; J trimming: 0 bases; junction bases outside the gene matches: 4.